This T cell receptor beta chain was obtained from a study of T cell responses to AZD1222 COVID-19 vaccine. V was clipped by 5 bases and J by 5 bases; unmatched bases: 2. From germline, CDR1 is GTSNPN and CDR2 SVGIG (reference sequence). The CDR3 runs to 13 residues. Study-level results: The study found Spike-specific TCR breadth and depth rose after two AZD1222 doses. All repertoire sampling was performed exclusively after the peak T cell response. Among the donors, most were white British and more were female, and clonal diversity was possibly underestimated.

This table comes from immunoSEQ multiplex PCR, and its TCRdb copy is limited to in-frame clones, with some not included. The sample yields around 110,000 clones, 75% to 90% seen once. This clone has a single count. The target antigen is unknown. The gene calls are TRBV30 and TRBJ1-6; 8 bases line up with TRBD1. Source: peripheral blood, taken on day 0 of AZD1222 vaccination. The clonotype comes from an adult in good health. Here the CDR3 DNA reads TGTGCCTGGGGGACAGGCGATAATTCACCCCTCCACTTT. This gives the protein CAWGTGDNSPLHF. The full variable domain, completed using reference TRBV30 and TRBJ1-6, is SQTIHQWPATLVQPVGSPLSLECTVEGTSNPNLYWYRQAAGRGLQLLFYSVGIGQISSEVPQNLSASRPQDRQFILSSKKLLLSDSGFYLCAWGTGDNSPLHFGNGTRLTVT.